The 30 T cell receptor beta chains given below trace back to one sample, sequenced in a study of T cell responses to AZD1222 COVID-19 vaccine. This table comes from immunoSEQ multiplex PCR, and its TCRdb copy is limited to in-frame clones, with some not included. The sample lists some 100,000 clones; more than 75% were seen once. Sample: peripheral blood, taken on day 0 of AZD1222 vaccination. The receptor set was obtained from an adult in good health.

This chain links TRBV5-1 with TRBJ2-5; D remains unclear. With 0 bases removed from V and 1 base from J, the gap between germline ends came to 13 bases. CDR1 is SGHRS, CDR2 YFSETQ, per germline. CDR3 length: 16 residues. The CDR3 DNA is TGCGCCAGCAGCTTGGGACGGGCGAGTGCCCAAGAGACCCAGTACTTC. Translated, it gives CASSLGRASAQETQYF.

The chain joins TRBV11-2 to TRBJ1-2, with D maybe TRBD1 (5 bases). The CDR3 is 13 amino acids. Germline V gene lookup returns CDR1 SGHAT and CDR2 FQNNGV. V was pared by 2 bases and J by 7 bases, with 11 bases between. Here the CDR3 DNA reads TGTGCCAGCAGCTTAAAGGGGCCGGGTGGCTACACCTTC. It yields the protein CASSLKGPGGYTF. Supplemented by reference TRBV11-2 and TRBJ1-2, the full variable domain reads EAGVAQSPRYKIIEKRQSVAFWCNPISGHATLYWYQQILGQGPKLLIQFQNNGVVDDSQLPKDRFSAERLKGVDSTLKIQPAKLEDSAVYLCASSLKGPGGYTFGSGTRLTVV.

The genes are TRBV11-2 and TRBJ1-5; D remains unclear. CDR1 is SGHAT and CDR2 is FQNNGV in the germline V gene. CDR3 length: 15 residues. Trimming removed 6 bases from V and 4 bases from J, with 16 bases in between. The CDR3 region is CASRPPEGGNQPQHF. DNA for the CDR3: TGTGCCAGCAGGCCGCCTGAGGGAGGAAATCAGCCCCAGCATTTT.

This chain joins TRBV19 and TRBJ1-4, with TRBD1 identical over 9 bases. The length of the CDR3 is 16 residues. Trimming took 7 bases from V and 14 from J; bases not matched to a gene: 20. Germline V gene sequence: CDR1 LNHDA, CDR2 SQIVND (reference sequence). The CDR3 DNA sequence: TGTGCCAGTAAGAAAAGTTGGACAGGGGCAGACAAGGGCCTGTTTTTT. Translating gives CASKKSWTGADKGLFF.

V and J are TRBV28 and TRBJ2-1; D possibly corresponds to TRBD2 (6 bases). Trimming stripped 5 bases from V and 3 bases from J, with 8 bases between. Germline V gene lookup returns CDR1 MDHEN and CDR2 SYDVKM. This CDR3 is 13 amino acids long. The CDR3: CASSGGYYNEQFF. The CDR3 DNA reads TGTGCCAGCAGTGGAGGGTACTACAATGAGCAGTTCTTC. The full variable domain, completed using reference TRBV28 and TRBJ2-1, is DVKVTQSSRYLVKRTGEKVFLECVQDMDHENMFWYRQDPGLGLRLIYFSYDVKMKEKGDIPEGYSVSREKKERFSLILESASTNQTSMYLCASSGGYYNEQFFGPGTRLTVL.

The chain is built from TRBV18 and TRBJ2-7; 10 bases are shared with TRBD2. The germline V gene has CDR1 KGHSH and CDR2 LQKENI. This CDR3 comprises 16 residues. After removal of 2 bases from V and 2 bases from J, the junction contained 6 bases not matched to a gene. CDR3 coding DNA: TGTGCCAGCTCACCATCCTCCCTAGCGGGGGCCTACGAGCAGTACTTC. Translated, it gives CASSPSSLAGAYEQYF. The whole variable domain, filled in from reference TRBV18 and TRBJ2-7, reads NAGVMQNPRHLVRRRGQEARLRCSPMKGHSHVYWYRQLPEEGLKFMVYLQKENIIDESGMPKERFSAEFPKEGPSILRIQQVVRGDSAAYFCASSPSSLAGAYEQYFGPGTRLTVT.

The chain links TRBV5-6 to TRBJ2-7; D might be TRBD2 (6 bases). CDR1 SGHDT and CDR2 YYEEEE come from the germline V gene. CDR3 length equals 15 residues. Trimming stripped 4 bases from V and 2 bases from J, with 16 bases between. The CDR3 region is CASSPTVSGTYEQYF. The CDR3 DNA reads TGTGCCAGCAGCCCTACGGTTAGCGGTACCTACGAGCAGTACTTC.

V usage is TRBV6-5 and J usage is TRBJ1-1, with D unclear. This CDR3 has 15 amino acids. V lost 1 base and J 4 bases, leaving 13 bases between the germline ends. CDR1 is MNHEY, CDR2 SVGAGI, per germline. CDR3 residues: CASSYWGRASTEAFF. DNA for the CDR3: TGTGCCAGCAGTTACTGGGGAAGGGCCTCCACTGAAGCTTTCTTT.

This sequence joins TRBV7-3 and TRBJ2-2; TRBD2 agrees at 7 bases. The CDR3 runs 16 residues. Germline values: CDR1 SGHTA, CDR2 FQGTGA. V lost 5 bases to trimming and J lost 0 bases; unmatched junction nucleotides: 6. For the CDR3, the DNA is TGTGCCAGCAGCCCCGCTAGCGGCGCGAACACCGGGGAGCTGTTTTTT. It is translated as CASSPASGANTGELFF.

V and J are TRBV7-2 and TRBJ2-7; 10 bases are a match to TRBD2. This CDR3 has 15 amino acids. The J segment lost 2 bases and the V segment lost 4 bases, leaving 5 bases of the junction unmatched. Germline loops: CDR1 SGHTA, CDR2 FQGNSA. This CDR3 reads CASSSRTSGTYEQYF. The CDR3 nucleotides read TGTGCCAGCAGCTCCCGGACTAGCGGAACCTACGAGCAGTACTTC.

This chain joins TRBV28 and TRBJ1-5; the match to TRBD1 covers 7 bases. The CDR3 runs to 16 residues. Germline CDR1 reads MDHEN; CDR2 reads SYDVKM. With V trimmed by 9 bases and J by 2 bases, 13 bases remained unmatched. The CDR3 DNA is TGTGCCAGTGGAAAAGCGGGACAGCCGGGCAATCAGCCCCAGCATTTT. Translation: CASGKAGQPGNQPQHF.

This clone was detected a few times. CDR3 sequence reads: CASSLQGSGELFF. The DNA for the CDR3 is TGTGCCAGCAGCTTACAGGGGTCCGGGGAGCTGTTTTTT. The rearrangement links TRBV5-4 to TRBJ2-2; 7 bases fit TRBD1. The V gene's germline CDR1 is SGHNT and CDR2 YYREEE (reference sequence). The J segment lost 6 bases and the V segment lost 2 bases, leaving 1 base of the junction unmatched. The CDR3 sequence is 13 residues long.

This rearrangement joins TRBV21-1 to TRBJ1-1. TRBV21-1 is termed a pseudogene. There are 14 residues in the CDR3. For the CDR3, the DNA is TGTGCCAGCCCCCGACCGCAAAAGGCATGGGAAGCTTTCTTT. Translated, it gives CASPRPQKAWEAFF.

This chain links TRBV9 with TRBJ1-2, with unresolved D. V lost 0 bases and J 8 bases, leaving 14 bases between the germline ends. The CDR3 consists of 14 residues. CDR1 and CDR2 from the germline V gene are SGDLS and YYNGEE. In nucleotides, the CDR3 is TGTGCCAGCAGCGTAGATCAGCGGATGGAGGGCTACACCTTC. Its translation is CASSVDQRMEGYTF.

The V and J genes are TRBV5-1 and TRBJ1-3, with D hard to call. This CDR3 is 16 amino acids long. The V gene lost 4 bases and the J gene lost 0 bases, with 14 bases spanning the gap. The germline V gene has CDR1 SGHRS and CDR2 YFSETQ. CDR3 residues: CASSPDLGGSGNTIYF. The CDR3 region has the DNA TGCGCCAGCAGCCCGGACCTTGGAGGCTCTGGAAACACCATATATTTT.

The chain joins TRBV3-1 (or the pseudogene TRBV3-2) to TRBJ1-1; D gene ambiguous. The CDR3 is made up of 14 amino acids. V lost 2 bases and J 1 base, leaving 8 bases between the germline ends. Germline lookup yields CDR1 LGHDT and CDR2 YNNKEL (reference sequence). The chain's CDR3 is CASSQQVGNTEAFF. CDR3 coding DNA: TGTGCCAGCAGCCAACAGGTTGGGAACACTGAAGCTTTCTTT.

The chain combines TRBV7-3 with TRBJ1-6; D is ambiguous. The V end was cut by 1 base, the J end by 8 bases, with 6 bases between. This CDR3 spans 13 amino acids. Per the germline V gene, CDR1 is SGHTA and CDR2 is FQGTGA. The CDR3 DNA follows: TGTGCCAGCAGCTTAAATTGGGATTCACCCCTCCACTTT. It is translated as CASSLNWDSPLHF.

V usage is TRBV5-1 and J usage is TRBJ2-3, with 9 positions matching TRBD2. The length of the CDR3 is 17 residues. Trimming at V came to 0 bases and at J to 1 base, leaving 6 bases not matched to a gene. Germline CDR1 and CDR2: SGHRS and YFSETQ. CDR3 nucleotide sequence: TGCGCCAGCAGCTTGGCCCTAGCGGGGCGCGGCACAGATACGCAGTATTTT. Its translation: CASSLALAGRGTDTQYF.

V usage is TRBV27 and J usage is TRBJ1-1, with a possible D match to TRBD1 (5 bases). Germline lookup yields CDR1 MNHEY and CDR2 SMNVEV (reference sequence). The CDR3 has 14 residues. V lost 5 bases, J lost 4 bases, and 14 bases lay in between. CDR3 residues: CASSPPGLGTEAFF. DNA of the CDR3: TGTGCCAGCAGTCCCCCAGGGTTGGGCACTGAAGCTTTCTTT.

This chain uses TRBV9 with TRBJ2-5; D is unresolved. Per the germline V gene, CDR1 is SGDLS and CDR2 is YYNGEE. V shed 0 bases and J shed 5 bases, with 11 bases lying between them. This CDR3 has 14 residues. The CDR3: CASSVERVGETQYF. The CDR3 nucleotides read TGTGCCAGCAGCGTAGAAAGGGTTGGGGAGACCCAGTACTTC.

This chain links TRBV27 with TRBJ2-2; D not resolved. V was cut by 3 bases and J by 2 bases, with 7 bases left in between. The germline CDR1 and CDR2 sequences are MNHEY and SMNVEV (reference sequence). The CDR3 runs to 14 residues. The CDR3 here is CASSFGINTGELFF. CDR3 coding DNA: TGTGCCAGCAGTTTCGGAATAAACACCGGGGAGCTGTTTTTT.

The chain combines TRBV5-4 with TRBJ2-3; D gene ambiguous. V lost 9 bases, J lost 3 bases, and 20 bases lay in between. CDR3 size: 15 residues. Germline CDR1 is SGHNT and CDR2 is YYREEE (reference sequence). The CDR3 DNA is TGTGCCACCAACTTGGGCACCACGAGGACAGATACGCAGTATTTT. Translating it yields CATNLGTTRTDTQYF.

The CDR3 DNA is TGTGCCAGCAGCTCGGGGACTAACTATGGCTACACCTTC. As protein: CASSSGTNYGYTF. The chain has TRBV11-2 and TRBJ1-2; D is undetermined. Looked up from germline, CDR1 is SGHAT and CDR2 is FQNNGV. Trimming left V 4 bases short and J 0 bases short, with 6 bases between. The CDR3 extends over 13 amino acids.

The V gene is TRBV27, the J gene TRBJ1-2; the match to TRBD1 covers 9 bases. The germline gives CDR1 MNHEY, CDR2 SMNVEV (reference sequence). CDR3 length equals 15 residues. Unmatched junction bases numbered 13, after V lost 6 bases and J lost 8 bases. CDR3 residues: CASRSLGTGFGGYTF. In DNA form, the CDR3 reads TGTGCCAGCAGGTCCCTCGGGACAGGGTTCGGGGGCTACACCTTC.

The chain has TRBV5-1 and TRBJ2-7; 8 bases agree with TRBD2. Germline CDR1 reads SGHRS; CDR2 reads YFSETQ. With V trimmed by 4 bases and J by 0 bases, 18 bases remained unmatched. The CDR3 has 19 residues. The CDR3 loop reads CASSIGRRFSGTHSYEQYF. CDR3 DNA: TGCGCCAGCAGCATTGGACGGAGGTTTAGCGGGACCCACTCCTACGAGCAGTACTTC.

The gene calls are TRBV5-1 and TRBJ1-6; 7 bases are a match to TRBD1. After removal of 4 bases from V and 0 bases from J, the junction contained 7 bases not matched to a gene. Per the germline V gene, CDR1 is SGHRS and CDR2 is YFSETQ. The CDR3 is 17 residues long. The CDR3 DNA follows: TGCGCCAGCAGCCACGGACAGGCAAGCTCCTATAATTCACCCCTCCACTTT. Its translation: CASSHGQASSYNSPLHF. Full variable domain (rest looked up from reference TRBV5-1 and TRBJ1-6): KAGVTQTPRYLIKTRGQQVTLSCSPISGHRSVSWYQQTPGQGLQFLFEYFSETQRNKGNFPGRFSGRQFSNSRSEMNVSTLELGDSALYLCASSHGQASSYNSPLHFGNGTRLTVT.

The chain is built from TRBV3-1 (or the pseudogene TRBV3-2) and TRBJ2-2; D is perhaps TRBD1 or TRBD2 (5 bases each). The CDR3 covers 15 residues. V shed 6 bases and J shed 2 bases, with 13 bases lying between them. Germline V gene data show CDR1 as LGHDT and CDR2 as YNNKEL (reference sequence). The DNA for the CDR3 is TGTGCCAGCAGGACCGGGACGGAAAACACCGGGGAGCTGTTTTTT. It translates to CASRTGTENTGELFF.

The CDR3 nucleotides are TGTGCCAGCAGCCACCGGGACAGGGCCTATGGCTACACCTTC. This translates into CASSHRDRAYGYTF. The chain combines TRBV7-9 with TRBJ1-2, with 9 bases identical to TRBD1. CDR3 length: 14 residues. The V and J ends lost 5 bases and 4 bases, in that order; junction bases with no gene match: 5. Germline V gene data show CDR1 as SEHNR and CDR2 as FQNEAQ (reference sequence).

The V call is TRBV10-3, the J call TRBJ2-7; D unresolved. The CDR3 is made up of 14 amino acids. Germline CDR1 reads ENHRY; CDR2 reads SYGVKD. V lost 3 bases to trimming and J lost 0 bases, with 9 bases between them. CDR3 sequence reads: CAISDHHSSYEQYF. The CDR3 DNA reads as TGTGCCATCAGTGACCACCATAGCTCCTACGAGCAGTACTTC.

This clone was counted between two and nine times. The sample holds other DNA sequences that translate to the same CDR3. The chain couples TRBV18 to TRBJ1-5; D possibly corresponds to TRBD1 (6 bases). V was shortened by 3 bases and J by 4 bases, with 10 bases between the two germline ends. The CDR3 sequence is 14 residues long. CDR1 is KGHSH and CDR2 is LQKENI in the germline V gene. This CDR3 reads CASSPGQPNQPQHF. CDR3 DNA sequence: TGTGCCAGCTCACCGGGACAACCTAATCAGCCCCAGCATTTT.